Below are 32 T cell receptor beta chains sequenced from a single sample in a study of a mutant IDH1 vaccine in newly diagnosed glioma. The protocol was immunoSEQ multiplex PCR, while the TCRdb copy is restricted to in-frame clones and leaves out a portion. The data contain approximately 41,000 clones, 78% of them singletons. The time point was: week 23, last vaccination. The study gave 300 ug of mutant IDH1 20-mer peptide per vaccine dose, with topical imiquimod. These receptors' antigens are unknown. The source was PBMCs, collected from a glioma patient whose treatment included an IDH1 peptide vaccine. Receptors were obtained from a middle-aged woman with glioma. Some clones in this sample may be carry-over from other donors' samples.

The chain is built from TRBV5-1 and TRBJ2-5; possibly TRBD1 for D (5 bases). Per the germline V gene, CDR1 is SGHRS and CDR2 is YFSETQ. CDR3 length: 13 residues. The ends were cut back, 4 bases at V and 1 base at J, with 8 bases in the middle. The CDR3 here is CASSVTAQETQYF. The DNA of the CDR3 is TGCGCCAGCAGCGTGACAGCCCAAGAGACCCAGTACTTC.

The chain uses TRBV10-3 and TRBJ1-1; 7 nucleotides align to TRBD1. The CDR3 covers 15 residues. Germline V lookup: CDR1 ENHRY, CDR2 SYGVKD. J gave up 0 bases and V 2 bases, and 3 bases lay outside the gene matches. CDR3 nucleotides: TGTGCCATCAGTGAGCGGACAGGAATGAACACTGAAGCTTTCTTT. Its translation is CAISERTGMNTEAFF.

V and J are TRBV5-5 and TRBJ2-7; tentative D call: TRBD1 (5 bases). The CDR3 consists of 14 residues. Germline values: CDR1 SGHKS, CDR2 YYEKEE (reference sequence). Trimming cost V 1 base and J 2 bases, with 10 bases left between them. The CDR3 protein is CASSLLTGTYEQYF. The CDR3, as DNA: TGTGCCAGCAGCTTGCTAACAGGAACCTACGAGCAGTACTTC.

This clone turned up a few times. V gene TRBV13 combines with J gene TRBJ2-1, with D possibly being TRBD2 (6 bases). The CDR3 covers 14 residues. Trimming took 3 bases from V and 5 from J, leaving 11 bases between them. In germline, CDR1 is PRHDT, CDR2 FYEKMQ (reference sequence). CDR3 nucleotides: TGTGCCAGCAGCTTTGGAGGGATCGACAATGAGCAGTTCTTC. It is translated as CASSFGGIDNEQFF.

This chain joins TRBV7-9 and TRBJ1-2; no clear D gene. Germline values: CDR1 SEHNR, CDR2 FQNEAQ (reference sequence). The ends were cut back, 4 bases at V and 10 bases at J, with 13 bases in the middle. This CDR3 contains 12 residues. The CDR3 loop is CASSYATFDYTF. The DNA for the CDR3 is TGTGCCAGCAGCTACGCAACTTTTGACTACACCTTC.

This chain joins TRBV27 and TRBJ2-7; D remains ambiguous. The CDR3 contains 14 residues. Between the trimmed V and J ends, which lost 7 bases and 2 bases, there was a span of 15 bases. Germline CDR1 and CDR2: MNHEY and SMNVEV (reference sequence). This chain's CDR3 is CASTPLDNTYEQYF. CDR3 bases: TGTGCCAGCACCCCCCTAGACAACACCTACGAGCAGTACTTC.

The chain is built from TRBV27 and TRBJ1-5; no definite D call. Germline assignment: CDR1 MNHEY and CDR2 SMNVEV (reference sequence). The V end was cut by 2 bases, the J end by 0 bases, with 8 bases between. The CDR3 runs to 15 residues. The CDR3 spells CASSLVLGSNQPQHF. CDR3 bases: TGTGCCAGCAGTTTAGTTTTGGGTAGCAATCAGCCCCAGCATTTT.

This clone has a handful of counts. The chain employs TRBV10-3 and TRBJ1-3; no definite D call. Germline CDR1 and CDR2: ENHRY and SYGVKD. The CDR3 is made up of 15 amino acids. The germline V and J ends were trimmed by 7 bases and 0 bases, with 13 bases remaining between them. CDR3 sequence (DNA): TGTGCCATCATGACCCGGATAAGCTCTGGAAACACCATATATTTT. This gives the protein CAIMTRISSGNTIYF.

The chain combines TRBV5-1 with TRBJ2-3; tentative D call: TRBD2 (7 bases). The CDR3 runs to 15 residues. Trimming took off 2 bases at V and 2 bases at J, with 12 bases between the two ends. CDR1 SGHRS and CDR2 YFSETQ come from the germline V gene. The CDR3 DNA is TGCGCCAGCAGCTTAGTGGGGGGGCCCACAGATACGCAGTATTTT. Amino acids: CASSLVGGPTDTQYF.

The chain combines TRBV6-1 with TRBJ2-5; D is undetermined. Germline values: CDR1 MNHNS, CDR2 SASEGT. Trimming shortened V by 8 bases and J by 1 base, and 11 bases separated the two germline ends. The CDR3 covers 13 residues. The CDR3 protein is CASQGLSQETQYF. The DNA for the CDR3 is TGTGCCAGCCAAGGGTTATCCCAAGAGACCCAGTACTTC.

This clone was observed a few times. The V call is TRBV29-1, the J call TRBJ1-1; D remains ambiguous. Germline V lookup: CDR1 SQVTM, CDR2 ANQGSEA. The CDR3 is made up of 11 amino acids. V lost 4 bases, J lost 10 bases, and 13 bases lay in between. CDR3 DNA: TGCAGCGTTGTTAGGCCAGCCCCAGCTTTCTTT. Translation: CSVVRPAPAFF.

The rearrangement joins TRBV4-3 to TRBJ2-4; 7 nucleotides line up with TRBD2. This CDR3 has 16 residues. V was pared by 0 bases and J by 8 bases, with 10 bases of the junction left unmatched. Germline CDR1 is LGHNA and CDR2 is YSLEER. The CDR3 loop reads CASSQDVGAGVDIQYF. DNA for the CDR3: TGCGCCAGCAGCCAAGATGTTGGGGCGGGGGTGGACATTCAGTACTTC.

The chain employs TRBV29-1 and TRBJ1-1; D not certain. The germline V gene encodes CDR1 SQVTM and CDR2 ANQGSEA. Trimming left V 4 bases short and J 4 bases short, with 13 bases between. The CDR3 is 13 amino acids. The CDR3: CSVGLKRSTEAFF. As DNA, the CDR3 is TGCAGCGTTGGTCTAAAAAGAAGCACTGAAGCTTTCTTT.

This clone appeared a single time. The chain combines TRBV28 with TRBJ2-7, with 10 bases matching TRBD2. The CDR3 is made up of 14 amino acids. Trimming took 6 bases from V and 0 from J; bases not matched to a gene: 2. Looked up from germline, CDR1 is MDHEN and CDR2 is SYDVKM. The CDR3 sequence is CASRPSGSSYEQYF. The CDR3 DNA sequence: TGTGCCAGCAGACCTAGCGGGAGCTCCTACGAGCAGTACTTC.

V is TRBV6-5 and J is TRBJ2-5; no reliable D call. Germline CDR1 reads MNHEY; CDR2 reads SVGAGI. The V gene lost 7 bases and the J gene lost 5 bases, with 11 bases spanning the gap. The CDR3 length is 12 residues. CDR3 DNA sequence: TGTGCCAGCACTTCGGGCTGGGAGACCCAGTACTTC. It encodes CASTSGWETQYF.

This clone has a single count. CDR3 nucleotides: TGTGCCAGCAGCCTTGGGACTAAAATGCCCACAGATACGCAGTATTTT. This encodes CASSLGTKMPTDTQYF. The chain links TRBV5-6 to TRBJ2-3, with TRBD2 identical over 7 bases. With V trimmed by 4 bases and J by 2 bases, 10 bases remained unmatched. The CDR3 runs 16 residues. The germline V gene has CDR1 SGHDT and CDR2 YYEEEE.

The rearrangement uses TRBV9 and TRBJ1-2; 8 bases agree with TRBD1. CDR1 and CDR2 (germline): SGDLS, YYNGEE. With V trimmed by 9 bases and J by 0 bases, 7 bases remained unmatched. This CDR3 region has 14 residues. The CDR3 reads CATGTGDANYGYTF. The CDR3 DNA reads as TGTGCCACCGGGACAGGCGACGCTAACTATGGCTACACCTTC.

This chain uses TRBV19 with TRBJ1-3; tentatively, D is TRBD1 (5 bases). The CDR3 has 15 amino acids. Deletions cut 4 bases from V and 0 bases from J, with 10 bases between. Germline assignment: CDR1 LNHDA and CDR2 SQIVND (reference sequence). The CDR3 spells CASSRDSLSGNTIYF. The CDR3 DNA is TGTGCCAGTAGTAGAGACAGCCTCTCTGGAAACACCATATATTTT.

The CDR3 region has the DNA TGTGCCAGCGCCGGCCCGACGAGGGATACGCAGTATTTT. Amino acids: CASAGPTRDTQYF. The V gene is TRBV6-1, the J gene TRBJ2-3, with D uncertain. Germline V gene lookup returns CDR1 MNHNS and CDR2 SASEGT. The CDR3 extends over 13 amino acids. V dropped 8 bases and J dropped 6 bases, with 15 bases sitting between them.

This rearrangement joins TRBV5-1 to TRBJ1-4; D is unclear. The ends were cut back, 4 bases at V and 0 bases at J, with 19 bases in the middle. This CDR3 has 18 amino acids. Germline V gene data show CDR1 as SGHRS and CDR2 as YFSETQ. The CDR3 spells CASSPETTSFATNEKLFF. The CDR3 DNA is TGCGCCAGCAGCCCCGAAACGACCTCCTTTGCAACTAATGAAAAACTGTTTTTT.

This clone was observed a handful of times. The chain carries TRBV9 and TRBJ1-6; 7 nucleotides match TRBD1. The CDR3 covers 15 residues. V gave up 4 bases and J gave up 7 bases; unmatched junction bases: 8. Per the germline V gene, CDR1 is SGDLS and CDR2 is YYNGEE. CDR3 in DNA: TGTGCCAGCAGCTCCGGGGCAGGGGGAAATTCACCCCTCCACTTT. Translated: CASSSGAGGNSPLHF.

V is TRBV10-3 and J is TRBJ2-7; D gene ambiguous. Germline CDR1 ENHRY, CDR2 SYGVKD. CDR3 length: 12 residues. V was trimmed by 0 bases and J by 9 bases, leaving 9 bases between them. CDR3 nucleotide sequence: TGTGCCATCAGTGAGTCCCTCTCCGGGCAGTACTTC. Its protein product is CAISESLSGQYF.

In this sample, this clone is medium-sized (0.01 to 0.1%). The CDR3 sequence is CASSLAGANEKLFF. Written as DNA, the CDR3 is TGTGCCAGCAGCTTGGCGGGAGCTAATGAAAAACTGTTTTTT. This chain links TRBV5-8 with TRBJ1-4; D ambiguous. The CDR3 totals 14 residues. Germline V lookup: CDR1 SGHTS, CDR2 YDEGEE. Trimming took 0 bases from V and 3 from J, leaving 6 bases between them.

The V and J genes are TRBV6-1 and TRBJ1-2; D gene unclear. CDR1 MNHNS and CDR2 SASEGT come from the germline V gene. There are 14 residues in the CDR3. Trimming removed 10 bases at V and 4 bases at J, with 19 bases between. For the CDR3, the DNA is TGTGCCACCCGTAACCCAGGAATAGGCTATGGCTACACCTTC. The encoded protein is CATRNPGIGYGYTF.

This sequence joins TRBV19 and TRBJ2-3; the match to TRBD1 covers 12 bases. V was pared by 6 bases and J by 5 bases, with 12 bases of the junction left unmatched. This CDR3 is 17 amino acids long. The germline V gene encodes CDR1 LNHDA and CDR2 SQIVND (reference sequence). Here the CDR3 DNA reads TGTGCCAGTAGCGGCTCCGTGGGACAGGGGGCTCAAGATACGCAGTATTTT. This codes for CASSGSVGQGAQDTQYF.

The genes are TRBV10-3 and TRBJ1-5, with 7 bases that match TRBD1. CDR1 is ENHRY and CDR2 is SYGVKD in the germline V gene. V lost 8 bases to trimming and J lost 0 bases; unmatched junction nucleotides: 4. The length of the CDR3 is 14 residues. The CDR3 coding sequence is TGTGCCATCGGGACAGAGTATAGCAATCAGCCCCAGCATTTT. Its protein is CAIGTEYSNQPQHF.

CDR3 residues: CASSQSPGGEGYTF. The CDR3 DNA is TGTGCCAGCAGCCAATCCCCTGGGGGTGAAGGCTACACCTTC. The chain employs TRBV16 and TRBJ1-2; perhaps TRBD1 as D (5 bases). The CDR3 consists of 14 residues. Trimming removed 0 bases at V and 8 bases at J, with 13 bases between. Germline V gene data show CDR1 as KGHSY and CDR2 as FQNENV.

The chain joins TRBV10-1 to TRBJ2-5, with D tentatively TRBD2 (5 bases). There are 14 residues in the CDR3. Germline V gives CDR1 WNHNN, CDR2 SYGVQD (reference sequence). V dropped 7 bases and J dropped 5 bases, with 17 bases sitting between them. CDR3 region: CASTKGSVPETQYF. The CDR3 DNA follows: TGCGCCAGCACCAAAGGGAGTGTCCCTGAGACCCAGTACTTC.

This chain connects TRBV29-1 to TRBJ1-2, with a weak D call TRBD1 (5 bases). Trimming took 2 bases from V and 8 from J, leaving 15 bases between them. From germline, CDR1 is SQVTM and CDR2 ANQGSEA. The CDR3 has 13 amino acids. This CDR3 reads CSVEMGQGGGYTF. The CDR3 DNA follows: TGCAGCGTTGAAATGGGCCAGGGAGGCGGCTACACCTTC.

The CDR3 is CASSIGGDSNQPQHF. CDR3 coding DNA: TGTGCCAGTAGTATAGGGGGGGATAGCAATCAGCCCCAGCATTTT. The V gene is TRBV19, the J gene TRBJ1-5, with D possibly TRBD1 on 5 matching bases. This CDR3 is 15 amino acids long. V was clipped by 1 base and J by 0 bases, with 7 bases between them. Germline loops: CDR1 LNHDA, CDR2 SQIVND (reference sequence).

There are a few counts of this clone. CDR3 nucleotides: TGTGCCAGCAGCTTCGGGACAGCTGTCTACGAGCAGTACTTC. Translated, it gives CASSFGTAVYEQYF. This chain uses TRBV5-4 with TRBJ2-7, with 7 bases fitting TRBD1. Trimming at V came to 2 bases and at J to 3 bases, leaving 5 bases not matched to a gene. Germline CDR1 is SGHNT and CDR2 is YYREEE (reference sequence). This CDR3 has 14 residues.

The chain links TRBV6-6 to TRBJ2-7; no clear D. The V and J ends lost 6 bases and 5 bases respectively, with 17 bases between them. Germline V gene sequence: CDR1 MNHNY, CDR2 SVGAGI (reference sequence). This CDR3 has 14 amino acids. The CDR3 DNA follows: TGTGCCAGCAGCCTATTGGCTTCTCTCCACGAGCAGTACTTC. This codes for CASSLLASLHEQYF.